The next 3 T cell receptor beta chains were all read from a single sample in a study of blood T cell repertoires in COVID-19. The data were produced by immunoSEQ multiplex PCR, yet TCRdb's version contains in-frame clones alone and is incomplete. The table shows nearly 350,000 clones, with around 86% occurring only once. The sequenced material came from peripheral blood. Source of these receptors: a woman aged 45-59 years with COVID-19, enrolled during active disease.

The chain employs TRBV24-1 and TRBJ2-7, with TRBD1 matching 7 bases. The V segment lost 4 bases and the J segment 2 bases; nucleotides outside the gene matches: 13. Per germline, CDR1 KGHDR and CDR2 SFDVKD. This CDR3 is 17 amino acids long. In DNA, the CDR3 is TGTGCCACCAGTGACCCGTCAACAGGGGATGGAACCTACGAGCAGTACTTC. Translation: CATSDPSTGDGTYEQYF.

This chain links TRBV5-1 with TRBJ2-3, with 7 bases matching TRBD1. The V segment lost 7 bases and the J segment 0 bases; nucleotides outside the gene matches: 11. CDR1 and CDR2 (germline): SGHRS, YFSETQ. This CDR3 is 16 amino acids long. CDR3 in amino acids: CASGSGQQLSTDTQYF. CDR3 DNA sequence: TGCGCCAGCGGGTCGGGACAGCAACTTAGCACAGATACGCAGTATTTT.

The rearrangement links TRBV6-5 to TRBJ2-7, with D perhaps TRBD1 (6 bases). V lost 5 bases, J lost 7 bases, and 12 bases lay in between. This CDR3 region has 12 residues. The V gene's germline CDR1 is MNHEY and CDR2 SVGAGI. DNA for the CDR3: TGTGCCAGCAGTCCCACAGGGATAGAGCAGTACTTC. Amino acids: CASSPTGIEQYF.